This T cell receptor (beta chain) was captured by sequencing in a study of regulatory T cells in long-lasting Graves disease. Study outcomes and limitations: Newly diagnosed patients had higher TCR diversity than persistent Graves' patients did.

Comment on this clonotype: Its antigen is unknown. An end of the junction differs from the germline gene, which may be a read error.

Regarding time point: persistent/refractory GD, antithyroid drugs over 5 years with positive TRAb. The TCR library was prepared using RNA isolated from PBMCs. In building TCR beta libraries, iRepertoire HTBI primers were used together with Arm-PCR of CDR3 regions. One entry per CDR3 protein results from TCRdb running MiXCR on the multiplex PCR reads. The sample has approximately 400,000 distinct CDR3 sequences, more than 20% seen once. The germline V gene has CDR1 MDHEN and CDR2 SYDVKM. The CDR3 is made up of 14 amino acids. Sample: peripheral blood mononuclear cells (PBMCs), taken when the disease was refractory, from a patient treated with antithyroid drugs. This receptor was identified in a female donor with Graves disease. The V call is TRBV28, the J call TRBJ2-7; the D gene is possibly TRBD2 (5 bases). DNA of the CDR3: TGTGCCAGCAGTTTCAGCGGCAGCTCCTACGAGCGGTACTTC. Translation: CASSFSGSSYERYF.